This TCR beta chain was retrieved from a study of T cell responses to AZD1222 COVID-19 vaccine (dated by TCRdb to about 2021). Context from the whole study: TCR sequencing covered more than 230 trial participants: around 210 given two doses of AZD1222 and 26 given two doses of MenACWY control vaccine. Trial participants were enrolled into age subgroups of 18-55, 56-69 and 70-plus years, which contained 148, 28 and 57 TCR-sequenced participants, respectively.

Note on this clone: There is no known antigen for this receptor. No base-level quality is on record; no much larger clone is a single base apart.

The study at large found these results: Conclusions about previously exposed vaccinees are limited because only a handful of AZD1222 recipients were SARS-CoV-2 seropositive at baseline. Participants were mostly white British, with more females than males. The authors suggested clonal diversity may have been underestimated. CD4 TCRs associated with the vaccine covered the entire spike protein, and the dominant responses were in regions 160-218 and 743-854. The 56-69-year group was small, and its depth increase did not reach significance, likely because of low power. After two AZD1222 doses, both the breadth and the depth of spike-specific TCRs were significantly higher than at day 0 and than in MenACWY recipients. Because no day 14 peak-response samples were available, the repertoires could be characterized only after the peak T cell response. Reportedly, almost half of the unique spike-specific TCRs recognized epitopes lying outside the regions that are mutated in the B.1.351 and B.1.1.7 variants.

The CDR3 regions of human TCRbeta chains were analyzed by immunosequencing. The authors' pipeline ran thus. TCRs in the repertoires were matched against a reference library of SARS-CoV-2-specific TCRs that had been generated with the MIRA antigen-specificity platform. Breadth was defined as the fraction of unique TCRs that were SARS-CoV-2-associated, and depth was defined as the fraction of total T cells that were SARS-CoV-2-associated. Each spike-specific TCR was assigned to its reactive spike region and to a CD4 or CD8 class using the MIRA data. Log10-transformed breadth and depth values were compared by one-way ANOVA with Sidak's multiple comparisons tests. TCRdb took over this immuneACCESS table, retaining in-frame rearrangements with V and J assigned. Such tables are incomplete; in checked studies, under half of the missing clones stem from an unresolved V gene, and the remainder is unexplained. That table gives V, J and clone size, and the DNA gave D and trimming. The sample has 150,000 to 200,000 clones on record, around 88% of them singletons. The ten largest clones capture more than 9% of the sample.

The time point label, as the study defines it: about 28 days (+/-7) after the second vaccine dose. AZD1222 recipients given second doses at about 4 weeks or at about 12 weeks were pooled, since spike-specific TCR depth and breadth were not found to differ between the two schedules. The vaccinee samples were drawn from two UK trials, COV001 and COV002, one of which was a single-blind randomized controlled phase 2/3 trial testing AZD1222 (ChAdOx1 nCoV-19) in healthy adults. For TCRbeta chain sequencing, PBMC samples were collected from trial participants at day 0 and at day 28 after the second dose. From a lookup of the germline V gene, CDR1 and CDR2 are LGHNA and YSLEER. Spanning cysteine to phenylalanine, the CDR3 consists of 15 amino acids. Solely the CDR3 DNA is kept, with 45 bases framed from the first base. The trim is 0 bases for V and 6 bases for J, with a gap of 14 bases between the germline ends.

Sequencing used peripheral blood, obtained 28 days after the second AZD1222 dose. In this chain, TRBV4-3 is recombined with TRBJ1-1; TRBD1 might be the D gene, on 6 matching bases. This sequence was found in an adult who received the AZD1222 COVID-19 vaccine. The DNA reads TGCGCCAGCAGCCAAGAGGAACAGGGTTACTCTGAAGCTTTCTTT. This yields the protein CASSQEEQGYSEAFF.